This TCR beta chain derives from a study of blood T cell repertoires in COVID-19. Study-level information: Sources were T cells, B-cell-depleted T cells, or PBMCs; the material itself was cDNA or gDNA.

Authors' data handling: By means of reference gene primer amplification, nucleated cell counts were estimated. Assay used: immunoSEQ multiplex PCR; TCRdb lists only in-frame clones, some missing. From that table come the V and J calls and clone size; the DNA was used to work out D and trimming. The profile shows about 100,000 clones, about 89% of them singletons. This CDR3 spans 12 amino acids. In germline, CDR1 is SEHNR, CDR2 FQNEAQ (reference sequence). Trimming took off 1 base at V and 4 bases at J, with 5 bases between the two ends. Material for sequencing was peripheral blood. V gene TRBV7-9 combines with J gene TRBJ2-7; the D is unclear. This TCR was sampled from a woman in her 30s with acute or convalescent COVID-19. The CDR3 DNA is TGTGCCAGCAGCTTAGTAATTTACGAGCAGTACTTC. Its protein is CASSLVIYEQYF.